The next 8 T cell receptor beta chains were all read from a single sample in a study of molecular identifiers for immune sequencing clone quantification. TCRdb ran MiXCR on the PCR reads and lists one entry per CDR3 protein. The profile shows 490,000 or so distinct CDR3 sequences, around 23% of them singletons. The specimen sequenced was naive CD8+ T cells from blood, with Jurkat cell RNA spiked in. Subset of the sample: FACS-sorted CD8+CD4-CCR7+CD45RA+ naive T cells. The receptors come from a human donor in good health. Some libraries in this study had Jurkat cell RNA spiked in.

Note on this clonotype: Sequence at one end of the junction differs from germline and may be a read error. The rearrangement links TRBV7-7 to TRBJ2-3; D is undetermined. The CDR3 totals 15 residues. CDR1 is SSHAT and CDR2 is FNYEAQ in the germline V gene (reference sequence). In DNA form, the CDR3 reads TGTGCTAGCAGCTTACCCTCCCTAGGAACAGATACGCAGTATTTT. It encodes CASSLPSLGTDTQYF.

V is TRBV7-9 and J is TRBJ2-2, with 8 bases lining up with TRBD1. The V segment lost 3 bases and the J segment 4 bases; nucleotides outside the gene matches: 7. CDR3 length equals 16 residues. CDR1 and CDR2 (germline): SEHNR, FQNEAQ (reference sequence). The CDR3 here is CASSFGQGVGTGELFF. CDR3 sequence (DNA): TGTGCCAGCAGCTTTGGACAGGGAGTGGGCACCGGGGAGCTGTTTTTT.

Note on this clonotype: A read error may produce the germline difference seen at one junction end. V usage is TRBV2 and J usage is TRBJ2-4; TRBD2 matches at 12 bases. The CDR3 loop spans 16 amino acids. Germline CDR1 SNHLY, CDR2 FYNNEI. The CDR3 bases are TGTGTCAGCAGGCCTAGCGGGGGGGCGGTCGATAACATTCAGTACTTC. Residues: CVSRPSGGAVDNIQYF.

As regards this clonotype: This is likely a read error, given that the CDR3 carries no conserved phenylalanine or tryptophan at its end. V gene TRBV30 combines with J gene TRBJ1-1; D is possibly TRBD1 (5 bases). The CDR3 has 11 amino acids. CDR1 GTSNPN and CDR2 SVGIG come from the germline V gene (reference sequence). V was pared by 8 bases and J by 5 bases, with 12 bases between. CDR3 amino acids: CAGREGTEAFL. The CDR3 DNA reads TGTGCCGGCAGGGAAGGGACTGAAGCTTTCCTT.

This clonotype was counted ten times or more. This sequence joins TRBV20-1 and TRBJ2-1, with 8 positions matching TRBD2. Germline assignment: CDR1 DFQATT and CDR2 SNEGSKA (reference sequence). This CDR3 has 15 amino acids. V gave up 6 bases and J gave up 2 bases; unmatched junction bases: 9. In DNA form, the CDR3 reads TGCAGTGCGGAGGCCGGGACTAGGGCCTACAATGAGCAGTTCTTC. Encoded protein: CSAEAGTRAYNEQFF.

Worth noting for this clonotype: Being one base from a much bigger clone, this may be a read error. CDR3 loop: CATSDVVRSSNEQFF. CDR3 coding DNA: TGTGCCACCAGTGACGTTGTCCGGAGTAGTAATGAGCAGTTCTTC. V usage is TRBV24-1 and J usage is TRBJ2-1; D not resolved. Trimming stripped 4 bases from V and 7 bases from J, with 16 bases between. Germline CDR1 is KGHDR and CDR2 is SFDVKD. The CDR3 has 15 amino acids.

In this sample, this clonotype turned up many times. The rearrangement links TRBV9 to TRBJ2-3; TRBD1 is a possible D gene (6 bases). CDR1 is SGDLS and CDR2 is YYNGEE in the germline V gene. This CDR3 spans 15 amino acids. V dropped 3 bases and J dropped 4 bases, with 15 bases sitting between them. The CDR3 here is CASSGTGFDADTQYF. DNA of the CDR3: TGTGCCAGCAGCGGAACAGGGTTTGATGCAGATACGCAGTATTTT.

This clonotype was counted many times. CDR3 in amino acids: CASRAGRTGELFF. CDR3 DNA: TGTGCCAGCAGGGCAGGGCGAACCGGGGAGCTGTTTTTT. V and J are TRBV6-2 or TRBV6-3 and TRBJ2-2, with D maybe TRBD1 (5 bases). The CDR3 is made up of 13 amino acids. V lost 6 bases and J 5 bases, leaving 10 bases between the germline ends. Looked up from germline, CDR1 is MNHEY and CDR2 is SVGEGT.